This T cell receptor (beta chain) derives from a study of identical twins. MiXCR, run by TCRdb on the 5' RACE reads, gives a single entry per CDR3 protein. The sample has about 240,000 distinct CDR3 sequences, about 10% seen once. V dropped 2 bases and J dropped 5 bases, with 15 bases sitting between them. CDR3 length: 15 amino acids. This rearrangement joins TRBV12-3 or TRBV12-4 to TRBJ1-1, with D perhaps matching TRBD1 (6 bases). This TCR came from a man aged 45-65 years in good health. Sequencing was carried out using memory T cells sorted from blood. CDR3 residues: CASSLKAGAWTEAFF. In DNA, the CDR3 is TGTGCCAGCAGTTTAAAGGCAGGGGCTTGGACTGAAGCTTTCTTT.